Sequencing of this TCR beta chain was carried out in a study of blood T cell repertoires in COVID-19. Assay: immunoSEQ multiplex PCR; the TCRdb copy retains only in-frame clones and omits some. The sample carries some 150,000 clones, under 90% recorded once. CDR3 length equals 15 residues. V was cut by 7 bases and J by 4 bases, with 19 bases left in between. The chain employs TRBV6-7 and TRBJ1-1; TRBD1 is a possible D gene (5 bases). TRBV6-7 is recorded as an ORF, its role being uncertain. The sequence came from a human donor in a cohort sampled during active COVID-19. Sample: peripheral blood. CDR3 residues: CASTPPSRESTEAFF. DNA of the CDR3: TGTGCCAGCACCCCTCCATCCAGGGAATCCACTGAAGCTTTCTTT.